Following are 15 T cell receptor beta chains from one sample sequenced in a study of T cell changes during pregnancy in multiple sclerosis. Libraries were prepared by immunoSEQ multiplex PCR; TCRdb keeps only in-frame clonotypes and omits some of them. The table includes 38,000 or so clones, roughly nine tenths detected once. The source was CD8+ T cells from peripheral blood mononuclear cells, collected before pregnancy. These TCRs come from a female donor with multiple sclerosis, enrolled in a pregnancy study.

This chain links TRBV27 with TRBJ2-7; 7 positions match TRBD1. Germline assignment: CDR1 MNHEY and CDR2 SMNVEV (reference sequence). The CDR3 contains 13 residues. Trimming at V came to 8 bases and at J to 5 bases, leaving 9 bases not matched to a gene. CDR3 protein: CASSMGQFNEQYF. CDR3 coding DNA: TGTGCCAGCTCAATGGGACAGTTCAACGAGCAGTACTTC.

This rearrangement joins TRBV7-9 to TRBJ2-1; TRBD2 matches at 9 bases. CDR3 size: 17 residues. Germline V CDR1 and CDR2: SEHNR, FQNEAQ (reference sequence). V shed 5 bases, J shed 2 bases, and the junction held 10 bases outside the gene matches. CDR3: CASSPRGSGSPYNEQFF. DNA for the CDR3: TGTGCCAGCAGCCCCCGGGGTAGCGGGAGCCCCTACAATGAGCAGTTCTTC.

The rearrangement uses TRBV4-2 and TRBJ2-1, with TRBD2 matching over 7 bases. Germline CDR1 is LGHNA and CDR2 is YNFKEQ. V was pared by 1 base and J by 12 bases, with 0 bases of the junction left unmatched. The CDR3 extends over 11 amino acids. CDR3 amino acids: CASSQGEGQFF. The DNA of the CDR3 is TGTGCCAGCAGCCAAGGGGAGGGGCAGTTCTTC.

The V call is TRBV29-1, the J call TRBJ1-2, with 8 nucleotides matching TRBD1. CDR3 length equals 14 residues. Germline CDR1 is SQVTM and CDR2 is ANQGSEA. V dropped 0 bases and J dropped 4; count of bases not matched to a gene: 4. CDR3 in amino acids: CSVEDRDRGYGYTF. DNA for the CDR3: TGCAGCGTTGAAGATCGAGACAGGGGCTATGGCTACACCTTC.

The chain links TRBV2 to TRBJ2-2, with a tentative D call TRBD1 (5 bases). In germline, CDR1 is SNHLY, CDR2 FYNNEI. CDR3 length: 16 residues. V lost 5 bases and J lost 3, with 16 bases in between. The DNA for the CDR3 is TGTGCCAGCAGTTATGACCTCGAACAGGACACCGGGGAGCTGTTTTTT. It yields the protein CASSYDLEQDTGELFF.

This clone appeared a single time. The chain links TRBV19 to TRBJ2-7, with a weak D call TRBD1 (6 bases). V shed 5 bases and J shed 3 bases, with 14 bases lying between them. CDR3 length equals 14 residues. CDR1 is LNHDA, CDR2 SQIVND, per germline (reference sequence). The CDR3 spells CASSPTGMVYEQYF. The CDR3 DNA follows: TGTGCCAGTAGTCCCACAGGGATGGTCTACGAGCAGTACTTC.

The CDR3 coding sequence is TGTGCCAGCAGCCGACTAGCGTCCGAGCAGTACTTC. Encoded protein: CASSRLASEQYF. The chain joins TRBV5-4 to TRBJ2-7, with 8 bases aligning to TRBD2. V lost 4 bases, J lost 6 bases, and 3 bases stayed unmatched. Germline CDR1 and CDR2: SGHNT and YYREEE (reference sequence). CDR3 size: 12 residues.

The chain employs TRBV27 and TRBJ2-7, with 8 bases matching TRBD2. With 6 bases clipped from V and 5 bases from J, the junction kept 9 bases outside the gene matches. The CDR3 runs to 14 residues. Germline-derived CDR1 and CDR2 are MNHEY and SMNVEV (reference sequence). CDR3 in amino acids: CASSPGGDGDEQYF. In nucleotides, the CDR3 is TGTGCCAGCAGCCCGGGGGGGGACGGGGACGAGCAGTACTTC.

The chain joins TRBV13 to TRBJ2-1, with D unresolved. Per germline, CDR1 PRHDT and CDR2 FYEKMQ (reference sequence). The CDR3 consists of 13 residues. V lost 5 bases, J lost 8 bases, and 13 bases lay in between. The CDR3 sequence: CASSPFSRDEQFF. CDR3 DNA: TGTGCCAGCAGCCCCTTTTCCCGTGATGAGCAGTTCTTC. Using reference TRBV13 and TRBJ2-1 for the parts outside the CDR3, the full variable domain is AAGVIQSPRHLIKEKRETATLKCYPIPRHDTVYWYQQGPGQDPQFLISFYEKMQSDKGSIPDRFSAQQFSDYHSELNMSSLELGDSALYFCASSPFSRDEQFFGPGTRLTVL.

The V call is TRBV7-3, the J call TRBJ2-7; TRBD2 matches 13 bases. The V segment lost 5 bases and the J segment 5 bases; nucleotides outside the gene matches: 3. CDR1 and CDR2 (germline): SGHTA, FQGTGA. The CDR3 spans 14 residues. The CDR3 here is CASSPGLAGDEQYF. Here the CDR3 DNA reads TGTGCCAGCAGCCCCGGACTAGCGGGAGACGAGCAGTACTTC.

The rearrangement uses TRBV6-5 and TRBJ2-7; D perhaps matches TRBD1 (6 bases). CDR3 length equals 13 residues. Trimming pared 4 bases from V and 7 bases from J, leaving 14 bases between. Germline CDR1 and CDR2: MNHEY and SVGAGI. The CDR3 loop reads CASSSTNTGEQYF. Here the CDR3 DNA reads TGTGCCAGCAGTTCTACCAATACAGGGGAGCAGTACTTC.

This clone has only a few counts. The V gene is TRBV29-1, the J gene TRBJ1-1; D gene ambiguous. The germline gives CDR1 SQVTM, CDR2 ANQGSEA. Trimming removed 4 bases from V and 6 bases from J, with 9 bases in between. This CDR3 is 11 amino acids long. In DNA form, the CDR3 reads TGCAGCGTTGCCGAGGGCGCTGAAGCTTTCTTT. Translated: CSVAEGAEAFF. Drawing the rest from reference TRBV29-1 and TRBJ1-1, the complete variable domain is SAVISQKPSRDICQRGTSLTIQCQVDSQVTMMFWYRQQPGQSLTLIATANQGSEATYESGFVIDKFPISRPNLTFSTLTVSNMSPEDSSIYLCSVAEGAEAFFGQGTRLTVV.

This sequence joins TRBV2 and TRBJ2-1; 9 bases match TRBD1. Trimming cost V 8 bases and J 14 bases; bases outside gene matches: 13. Germline-derived CDR1 and CDR2 are SNHLY and FYNNEI. This CDR3 comprises 13 residues. The chain's CDR3 is CASQGQGEAWEFF. For the CDR3, the DNA is TGTGCCAGCCAGGGACAGGGTGAGGCCTGGGAGTTCTTC.

This clone is medium-sized in the sample. This chain connects TRBV7-3 to TRBJ1-1; tentative D call: TRBD1 (5 bases). The CDR3 totals 13 residues. Germline-derived CDR1 and CDR2 are SGHTA and FQGTGA. The V end was cut by 5 bases, the J end by 5 bases, with 12 bases between. The CDR3 DNA reads as TGTGCCAGCAGCCGCGTCGGGGGGACTGAAGCTTTCTTT. Its translation: CASSRVGGTEAFF.

The chain combines TRBV7-9 with TRBJ2-3; tentatively, D is TRBD1 (6 bases). Germline-derived CDR1 and CDR2 are SEHNR and FQNEAQ (reference sequence). V gave up 0 bases and J gave up 8 bases, with 18 bases separating them. The CDR3 runs 16 residues. CDR3: CASSLAQGEASATQYF. In DNA form, the CDR3 reads TGTGCCAGCAGCTTAGCACAGGGAGAAGCGTCGGCTACGCAGTATTTT.